The 20 T cell receptor beta chains below were found in one sample sequenced in a study of T cells in Graves' hyperthyroidism and ophthalmopathy. TCR beta CDR3 region amplification was performed from RNA transcripts. HTBI primers were employed in a first-round RT-PCR of the TCR CDR3. A single record per CDR3 protein comes from TCRdb applying MiXCR to the multiplex PCR reads. In the table there are some 700,000 distinct CDR3 sequences, approximately 15% of which are singletons. Sequencing was performed on blood. Every receptor here comes from a man aged 45-60 years with Graves' hyperthyroidism.

Many counts were recorded for this clonotype. This sequence joins TRBV11-2 and TRBJ1-6; D uncertain. The CDR3 length is 13 residues. V was clipped by 6 bases and J by 10 bases, with 13 bases between them. Germline V gene sequence: CDR1 SGHAT, CDR2 FQNNGV. This CDR3 is CASSFNNGSPLHF. As DNA, the CDR3 is TGTGCCAGCAGTTTTAACAACGGATCACCCCTCCACTTT.

This clonotype was observed at least ten times. This chain links TRBV7-6 with TRBJ1-1; TRBD1 agrees at 8 bases. CDR1 is SGHVS, CDR2 FNYEAQ, per germline. The CDR3 has 14 amino acids. V was clipped by 1 base and J by 6 bases; unmatched bases: 4. The DNA for the CDR3 is TGTGCCAGCAGCTTAGGACAGGGGACGTCTGAAGCTTTCTTT. Amino acid sequence: CASSLGQGTSEAFF. The variable domain in full, with the rest retrieved from reference TRBV7-6 and TRBJ1-1, is GAGVSQSPRYKVTKRGQDVALRCDPISGHVSLYWYRQALGQGPEFLTYFNYEAQQDKSGLPNDRFSAERPEGSISTLTIQRTEQRDSAMYRCASSLGQGTSEAFFGQGTRLTVV.

There are a few counts of this clonotype. The J gene is TRBJ2-7, the V gene TRBV11-2, with D possibly being TRBD1 (5 bases). Germline CDR1 reads SGHAT; CDR2 reads FQNNGV. This CDR3 spans 15 amino acids. V was shortened by 0 bases and J by 6 bases, with 15 bases between the two germline ends. The CDR3 region is CASSLEVDTLGEQYF. CDR3 in DNA: TGTGCCAGCAGCTTAGAAGTGGACACACTCGGCGAGCAGTACTTC. The full variable domain, completed using reference TRBV11-2 and TRBJ2-7, is EAGVAQSPRYKIIEKRQSVAFWCNPISGHATLYWYQQILGQGPKLLIQFQNNGVVDDSQLPKDRFSAERLKGVDSTLKIQPAKLEDSAVYLCASSLEVDTLGEQYFGPGTRLTVT.

The CDR3, as DNA: TGTGCCAGCAGCGGGGGGGCGGTCACCGGGGAGCTGTTTTTT. Translated, it gives CASSGGAVTGELFF. The rearrangement joins TRBV7-2 to TRBJ2-2; the D gene is possibly TRBD2 (7 bases). This CDR3 has 14 residues. Trimming pared 5 bases from V and 4 bases from J, leaving 11 bases between. The germline CDR1 and CDR2 sequences are SGHTA and FQGNSA.

The rearrangement uses TRBV4-3 and TRBJ2-7, with TRBD1 as a possible D gene (5 bases). This CDR3 contains 13 residues. The germline V gene has CDR1 LGHNA and CDR2 YSLEER. V was clipped by 3 bases and J by 7 bases, with 13 bases between them. The DNA for the CDR3 is TGCGCCAGCAGCCACACAGGCGGTATTGAGCAGTACTTC. It translates to CASSHTGGIEQYF.

There are a few counts of this clonotype. This chain connects TRBV9 to TRBJ2-3, with 9 positions matching TRBD2. V shed 0 bases, J shed 3 bases, and the junction held 8 bases outside the gene matches. Germline CDR1 is SGDLS and CDR2 is YYNGEE. CDR3 length: 17 residues. This CDR3 reads CASSVEVAGGPTDTQYF. As DNA, the CDR3 is TGTGCCAGCAGCGTAGAGGTGGCGGGAGGGCCGACAGATACGCAGTATTTT.

This chain connects TRBV2 to TRBJ2-1; TRBD2 matches at 12 bases. Per the germline V gene, CDR1 is SNHLY and CDR2 is FYNNEI. Losses at the gene ends were 6 bases for V and 2 bases for J; bases not matched to a gene: 2. The CDR3 runs to 15 residues. CDR3 residues: CASRGTSGPYNEQFF. The CDR3 nucleotides read TGTGCCAGCAGGGGGACTAGCGGGCCCTACAATGAGCAGTTCTTC.

This clonotype was detected only a few times. The chain couples TRBV5-1 to TRBJ2-7; the D is unclear. The CDR3 loop spans 13 amino acids. The V end was cut by 0 bases, the J end by 3 bases, with 7 bases between. Germline CDR1 reads SGHRS; CDR2 reads YFSETQ. CDR3 sequence (DNA): TGCGCCAGCAGCTTGGTAGTTAGCTACGAGCAGTACTTC. Its translation is CASSLVVSYEQYF.

The genes are TRBV20-1 and TRBJ2-1, with TRBD2 matching over 8 bases. V lost 4 bases and J lost 3; bases outside the gene matches: 8. The length of the CDR3 is 15 residues. The germline V gene encodes CDR1 DFQATT and CDR2 SNEGSKA (reference sequence). This CDR3 reads CSATGGLAGYNEQFF. CDR3 nucleotides: TGCAGTGCTACCGGAGGACTAGCAGGCTACAATGAGCAGTTCTTC.

This clonotype was counted many times. This sequence joins TRBV5-1 and TRBJ2-1; the match to TRBD1 covers 10 bases. The germline V gene encodes CDR1 SGHRS and CDR2 YFSETQ. This CDR3 has 15 residues. J lost 7 bases, V lost 4 bases, and 8 bases had no gene match. In DNA form, the CDR3 reads TGCGCCAGCAGCCCGACAGGGGGCGATGGAAATGAGCAGTTCTTC. This translates into CASSPTGGDGNEQFF.

The chain uses TRBV5-5 and TRBJ1-3; TRBD1 matches at 10 bases. The germline gives CDR1 SGHKS, CDR2 YYEKEE (reference sequence). The CDR3 loop spans 15 amino acids. V was clipped by 3 bases and J by 2 bases; unmatched bases: 2. For the CDR3, the DNA is TGTGCCAGCAGCTGGGGGACAGGGGCTGGAAACACCATATATTTT. This codes for CASSWGTGAGNTIYF.

With regard to this clonotype: A much larger clone differs by one base, so this may be a read error. This chain joins TRBV28 and TRBJ2-3; D call uncertain. This CDR3 comprises 17 residues. CDR1 is MDHEN, CDR2 SYDVKM, per germline. CDR3 in amino acids: CASISPLETFSTETQYF. CDR3 bases: TGTGCCAGCATCTCTCCTCTCGAAACTTTCAGCACAGAGACGCAGTATTTT. Together with reference TRBV28 and TRBJ2-3, the CDR3 gives the full variable domain: DVKVTQSSRYLVKRTGEKVFLECVQDMDHENMFWYRQDPGLGLRLIYFSYDVKMKEKGDIPEGYSVSREKKERFSLILESASTNQTSMYLCASISPLETFSTETQYFGPGTRLTVL.

A few counts support this clonotype. The V call is TRBV6-2 or TRBV6-3, the J call TRBJ1-1, with D perhaps TRBD1 (5 bases). Trimming removed 6 bases from V and 1 base from J, with 15 bases in between. Germline loops: CDR1 MNHEY, CDR2 SVGEGT. The CDR3 runs to 15 residues. The CDR3 spells CASRQYDSKNTEAFF. The DNA for the CDR3 is TGTGCCAGCAGACAGTACGACAGCAAGAACACTGAAGCTTTCTTT.

J is TRBJ2-7 and V is TRBV7-9, with TRBD1 matching over 8 bases. The J segment lost 1 base and the V segment lost 3 bases, leaving 11 bases of the junction unmatched. Germline CDR1 and CDR2: SEHNR and FQNEAQ (reference sequence). CDR3 length: 17 amino acids. The CDR3 sequence: CASSFLGQGASSYEQYF. DNA for the CDR3: TGTGCCAGCAGCTTCCTTGGGCAGGGGGCCTCTTCCTACGAGCAGTACTTC.

This clonotype was counted only a few times. This chain uses TRBV9 with TRBJ1-5; D is possibly TRBD1 (6 bases). Germline V gives CDR1 SGDLS, CDR2 YYNGEE. The length of the CDR3 is 14 residues. V lost 0 bases, J lost 6 bases, and 10 bases lay in between. CDR3 region: CASSVEQGGQPQHF. The CDR3 DNA is TGTGCCAGCAGCGTAGAACAGGGCGGTCAGCCCCAGCATTTT.

This clonotype was detected ten times or more. The J gene is TRBJ1-1, the V gene TRBV11-2, with no clear D. Trimming took off 2 bases at V and 1 base at J, with 14 bases between the two ends. The CDR3 totals 16 residues. CDR1 SGHAT and CDR2 FQNNGV come from the germline V gene. The CDR3 reads CASSLYEVVENTEAFF. As DNA, the CDR3 is TGTGCCAGCAGCTTATATGAAGTGGTGGAGAACACTGAAGCTTTCTTT.

This clonotype was found many times. The chain is built from TRBV7-2 and TRBJ2-5; D gene uncertain. The CDR3 runs to 14 residues. CDR1 SGHTA and CDR2 FQGNSA come from the germline V gene. Trimming shortened V by 1 base and J by 4 bases, and 10 bases separated the two germline ends. This CDR3 reads CASSLGPGVETQYF. CDR3 bases: TGTGCCAGCAGCTTAGGTCCGGGTGTAGAGACCCAGTACTTC.

The chain combines TRBV5-4 with TRBJ2-5; 15 positions agree with TRBD2. CDR1 is SGHNT and CDR2 is YYREEE in the germline V gene (reference sequence). The CDR3 consists of 18 residues. V lost 3 bases and J lost 4; bases outside the gene matches: 10. DNA for the CDR3: TGTGCCAGCAGCTCCCTCTGGACTAGCGGGAGGGCCACAGAGACCCAGTACTTC. Translated: CASSSLWTSGRATETQYF.

The V and J genes are TRBV7-8 and TRBJ2-3; 8 nucleotides match TRBD2. Germline CDR1 and CDR2: SGHVS and FQNEAQ. V lost 5 bases to trimming and J lost 0 bases; unmatched junction nucleotides: 7. The CDR3 has 16 residues. CDR3 DNA sequence: TGTGCCAGCAGCCCGGGGGGGTTTCGAAGCACAGATACGCAGTATTTT. This translates into CASSPGGFRSTDTQYF.

This clonotype was observed many times. The chain recombines TRBV10-1 with TRBJ2-5; D unresolved. There are 13 residues in the CDR3. The germline gives CDR1 WNHNN, CDR2 SYGVQD (reference sequence). V lost 0 bases and J 7 bases, leaving 9 bases between the germline ends. The CDR3 is CASSESVMGTQYF. CDR3 sequence (DNA): TGCGCCAGCAGTGAGTCGGTGATGGGGACCCAGTACTTC.